Sequencing of this TCR beta chain was carried out in a study of radiotherapy plus CTLA-4 blockade in lung cancer. Some clones are missing from TCRdb's copy, which holds only in-frame ones; the method was immunoSEQ multiplex PCR. The repertoire holds 65,000 to 85,000 clones, with over 65% as singletons. The clonotype was recovered from a human donor with non-small cell lung cancer whose response to radiotherapy plus ipilimumab could not be evaluated. Sequencing was performed on peripheral blood, taken from a patient treated with radiotherapy plus ipilimumab.

CDR3: CASSRTDFSGRLQETQYF. The CDR3 DNA reads as TGTGCCAGCAGCCGAACGGACTTTAGCGGGAGGCTCCAAGAGACCCAGTACTTC. The rearrangement links TRBV14 to TRBJ2-5, with TRBD2 matching over 10 bases. The CDR3 totals 18 residues. J was trimmed by 1 base and V by 4 bases; bases with no gene match: 12. Germline V CDR1 and CDR2: SGHDN, FVKESK.